The entry below describes one TCR beta chain. The antigen is not known. TCRdb's table, derived via immunoSEQ multiplex PCR, lists solely in-frame clones and lacks some. The sample records just under 30,000 clones, about 87% being singletons. This sample is part of a study of somatic mutations in cytotoxic T cells in rheumatoid arthritis. Whole-study findings and limits: A significant difference in CD8+ T-cell clonality was not found between rheumatoid arthritis patients and age-matched healthy controls. Of more than 60 patients, seven to nine had a largest CD8+ clone that exceeded 20% of CD8+ cells.

The CDR3 extends over 14 amino acids. Trimming took 5 bases from V and 6 from J, leaving 17 bases between them. Germline assignment: CDR1 SGHAT and CDR2 FQNNGV. The chain employs TRBV11-2 and TRBJ2-7; D might be TRBD2 (5 bases). Sequenced material: CD8+ T cells sorted from blood. This TCR was recovered from an adult with rheumatoid arthritis. The CDR3 DNA follows: TGTGCCAGCAGCCCCCTGTCAGGAGGTCTCGAGCAGTACTTC. This sequence encodes CASSPLSGGLEQYF.